The entry below describes one TCR beta chain. Its matching antigen is unknown. This entry is derived from a study of T cell repertoires in ileal Crohn's disease. Turning to the study itself: M6 samples are neoterminal ileum biopsies from postoperative colonoscopy. Overall study results and limits: Clonality above 26.8% at surgery always came with endoscopic recurrence. Endoscopy was done a median approximately seven months after surgery.

The time point denotes: neoterminal ileum biopsy at postoperative endoscopy, about 6 months after surgery. TCRdb's copy holds only in-frame clones and misses some; the assay was immunoSEQ multiplex PCR. Among about 10,000 clones listed, roughly 80% were seen once. The CDR3 covers 16 residues. Trimming cost V 4 bases and J 2 bases; bases outside gene matches: 8. Germline V gives CDR1 SEHNR, CDR2 FQNEAQ (reference sequence). The chain employs TRBV7-9 and TRBJ2-1; 7 nucleotides agree with TRBD1. The sample consisted of ileal tissue. The TCR comes from an adult with Crohn's disease. This chain's CDR3 is CASSSDSGQAYNEQFF. CDR3 sequence (DNA): TGTGCCAGCAGCTCGGACTCTGGACAGGCCTACAATGAGCAGTTCTTC.